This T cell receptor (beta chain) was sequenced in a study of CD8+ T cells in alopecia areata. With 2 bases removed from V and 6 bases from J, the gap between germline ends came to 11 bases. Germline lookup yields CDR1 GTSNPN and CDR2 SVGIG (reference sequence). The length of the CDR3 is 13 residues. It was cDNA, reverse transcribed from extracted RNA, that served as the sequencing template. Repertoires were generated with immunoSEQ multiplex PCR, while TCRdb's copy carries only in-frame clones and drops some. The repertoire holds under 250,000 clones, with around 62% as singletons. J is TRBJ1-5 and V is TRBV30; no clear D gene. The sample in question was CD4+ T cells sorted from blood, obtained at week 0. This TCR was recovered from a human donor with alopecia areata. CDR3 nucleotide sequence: TGTGCCTGGAGTAGGGATTATACTCAGCCCCAGCATTTT. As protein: CAWSRDYTQPQHF. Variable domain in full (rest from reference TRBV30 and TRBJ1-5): SQTIHQWPATLVQPVGSPLSLECTVEGTSNPNLYWYRQAAGRGLQLLFYSVGIGQISSEVPQNLSASRPQDRQFILSSKKLLLSDSGFYLCAWSRDYTQPQHFGDGTRLSIL.